This T cell receptor beta chain was profiled in a study of T cell repertoires in MIS-A myocarditis. A few counts support this clone. Germline CDR1 MGHDK, CDR2 SYGVNS. The length of the CDR3 is 11 residues. Trimming left V 3 bases short and J 5 bases short, with 4 bases between. Measured with immunoSEQ multiplex PCR; TCRdb has only the in-frame clones, and not every one. This sample has 15,000 or so clones; 74% occur once, and the top ten carry about 60%. The sample taken for sequencing was left ventricle heart tissue obtained at autopsy. The chain uses TRBV25-1 and TRBJ2-5; D ambiguous. The sequence was collected from a man between 18 and 35 years old with fulminant myocarditis from multisystem inflammatory syndrome in adults (MIS-A) after COVID-19. In DNA, the CDR3 is TGTGCCAGCAGTGATAGTGAGACCCAGTACTTC. It is translated as CASSDSETQYF.